These T cell receptor beta chains were read from a single sample in a study of shared clonotypes between healthy human individuals. The method was immunoSEQ multiplex PCR; TCRdb's version includes in-frame clones alone and lacks a portion of them. The sample has about 1 million clones; around 74% are singletons. The material sequenced was memory CD4+ T cells sorted from blood. The source of these receptors is a man younger than 30 in good health. The conserved cysteine and the conserved F or W are not part of the CDR3 here.

TRBV5-6	TRBJ1-1	ASSGTGLMNTEAF
TRBV19	TRBJ1-2	ASSNNRGGYT
TRBV30	TRBJ1-1	AWTSQPNTEAF
TRBV4-2	TRBJ1-5	ASSQEGWAGQGAYQPQH
TRBV10-1	TRBJ1-2	ASSLGGEAGYT
TRBV18	TRBJ2-3	ASSRQQSSDTQY
TRBV5-1	TRBJ1-2	ASSDDDRGLGGYT
TRBV5-4	TRBJ2-5	ASSQDFSGQETQY
TRBV6-1	TRBJ1-2	ASSVERNYGYT
TRBV15	TRBJ2-1	ATSRMGLGSSYNEQF
TRBV5-1	TRBJ1-1	ASSLGQTINTEAF
TRBV6-5	TRBJ1-6	ASSYFPGTNSPLH
TRBV2	TRBJ2-3	ASSEVQVTDTQY
TRBV27	TRBJ2-5	ASSFSQTTETQY
TRBV6-5	TRBJ1-6	ASSPSPDSPLH
TRBV6-5	TRBJ2-4	ASSRHGGNIQY
TRBV5-4	TRBJ2-7	ASSLVLAVGEQY
TRBV6-1	TRBJ2-6	ASSEARSGANVLT
TRBV7-9	TRBJ2-7	ASSPGTAGSSYEQY
TRBV2	TRBJ2-2	ASSTAGGIGELF
TRBV28	TRBJ1-5	ASSYRNQPQH
TRBV5-1	TRBJ1-1	ASSPRGGVAEAF
TRBV5-8	TRBJ2-1	ASSLEGTTYNEQF
TRBV19	TRBJ2-5	ASSPDLGVGETQY
TRBV5-5	TRBJ2-7	ASSLGPNPLEQY
TRBV2	TRBJ1-4	ASTRARGNEKLF
TRBV7-2	TRBJ2-7	ASSVGQGSSYEQY
TRBV9	TRBJ2-3	ASSVGPGLAGLRSDTQY
TRBV5-1	TRBJ2-2	ASSLVGGDTGELF
TRBV29-1	TRBJ1-1	SVEDLTGADAEAF
TRBV28	TRBJ2-7	ASRTGELYEQY
TRBV9	TRBJ2-1	ASSVGPGDEQF
TRBV5-5	TRBJ1-5	ASSPTPLEPQH